One sample yielded the 6 T cell receptor beta chains listed below, sequenced in a study of blood T cell repertoires in COVID-19. Assay used: immunoSEQ multiplex PCR; TCRdb lists only in-frame clones, some missing. Among under 200,000 clones listed, approximately 85% were seen once. The sample comprised peripheral blood. All receptors come from a man in his sixties who had recovered from COVID-19.

The chain carries TRBV2 and TRBJ1-4; 7 bases are shared with TRBD1. The CDR3 covers 14 residues. Germline CDR1 is SNHLY and CDR2 is FYNNEI. V shed 8 bases and J 7 bases; nucleotides not matched to a gene: 10. This chain's CDR3 is CASAVGTEIEKLFF. The CDR3, as DNA: TGTGCCAGCGCCGTGGGGACAGAAATTGAAAAACTGTTTTTT.

The genes are TRBV23-1 and TRBJ2-7, with 8 bases lining up with TRBD1. TRBV23-1 is given ORF status, its function remaining uncertain. CDR3 length: 16 amino acids. Trimming took 2 bases from V and 2 from J; bases not matched to a gene: 8. The CDR3 loop reads CASSQQLGTGPYEQYF. The CDR3 coding sequence is TGCGCCAGCAGTCAACAACTGGGGACAGGCCCCTACGAGCAGTACTTC.

V usage is TRBV7-2 and J usage is TRBJ1-5, with TRBD1 matching over 8 bases. Looked up from germline, CDR1 is SGHTA and CDR2 is FQGNSA. The V and J ends lost 6 bases and 6 bases, in that order; junction bases with no gene match: 4. The CDR3 length is 13 residues. CDR3 sequence (DNA): TGTGCCAGCAGTTACAGGGGGTCTCAGCCCCAGCATTTT. Protein: CASSYRGSQPQHF.

J is TRBJ2-3 and V is TRBV6-6, with D tentatively TRBD2 (5 bases). The CDR3 loop spans 15 amino acids. Germline assignment: CDR1 MNHNY and CDR2 SVGAGI (reference sequence). Trimming pared 2 bases from V and 2 bases from J, leaving 11 bases between. The CDR3 DNA is TGTGCCAGCAGTTACGCGGGCACGAACACAGATACGCAGTATTTT. Translated, it gives CASSYAGTNTDTQYF.

V is TRBV10-3 and J is TRBJ1-2; weak D call: TRBD1 (5 bases). The CDR3 has 14 amino acids. V was cut by 2 bases and J by 4 bases, with 11 bases left in between. CDR1 and CDR2 from the germline V gene are ENHRY and SYGVKD. CDR3 loop: CAISEGRQIYGYTF. Written as DNA, the CDR3 is TGTGCCATCAGTGAGGGCAGACAGATCTATGGCTACACCTTC.

CDR3 nucleotides: TGTGCCAGCAGTCCCGGACAAGCTTCTTATAGCAATCAGCCCCAGCATTTT. Translating gives CASSPGQASYSNQPQHF. This chain connects TRBV27 to TRBJ1-5; D possibly corresponds to TRBD1 (5 bases). Trimming took off 5 bases at V and 0 bases at J, with 17 bases between the two ends. Per the germline V gene, CDR1 is MNHEY and CDR2 is SMNVEV (reference sequence). This CDR3 is 17 amino acids long.